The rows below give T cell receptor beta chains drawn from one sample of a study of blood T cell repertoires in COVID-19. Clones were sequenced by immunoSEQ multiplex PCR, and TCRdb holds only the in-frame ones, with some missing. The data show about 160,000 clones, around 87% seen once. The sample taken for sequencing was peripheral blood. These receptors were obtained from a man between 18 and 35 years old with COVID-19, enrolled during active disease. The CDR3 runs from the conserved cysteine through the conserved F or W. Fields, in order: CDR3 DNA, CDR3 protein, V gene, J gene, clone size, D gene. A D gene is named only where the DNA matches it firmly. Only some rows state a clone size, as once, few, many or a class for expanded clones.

CDR3 DNA: TGTGCCAGCAGTTTGGGCCCGAAGCAGTACTTC
CDR3 protein: CASSLGPKQYF
V gene: TRBV27
J gene: TRBJ2-7
clone size: NA
D gene: NA

CDR3 DNA: TGTGCCAGTAGTCAATATTGGGCAGAGCCTCAGTACTTC
CDR3 protein: CASSQYWAEPQYF
V gene: TRBV19
J gene: TRBJ2-7
clone size: NA
D gene: NA

CDR3 DNA: TGTGCCAGTAGTTACAGGGGTACCTACAATGAGCAGTTCTTC
CDR3 protein: CASSYRGTYNEQFF
V gene: TRBV19
J gene: TRBJ2-1
clone size: NA
D gene: TRBD1

CDR3 DNA: TGCAGCGTCGTAGGGCCCAGGGGCGAGCAGTACTTC
CDR3 protein: CSVVGPRGEQYF
V gene: TRBV29-1
J gene: TRBJ2-7
clone size: NA
D gene: NA

CDR3 DNA: TGTGCTAGTGGTCCGGGACATTCGTACGAGCAGTACTTC
CDR3 protein: CASGPGHSYEQYF
V gene: TRBV12-5
J gene: TRBJ2-7
clone size: NA
D gene: NA

CDR3 DNA: TGTGCCAGCAGCCAAGATTCCTCGCGGCTAGCGGGACTCAATGAGCAGTTCTTC
CDR3 protein: CASSQDSSRLAGLNEQFF
V gene: TRBV14
J gene: TRBJ2-1
clone size: NA
D gene: TRBD2

CDR3 DNA: TGTGCCAGTAGTGCACAGGGACGGGCTCAGCCCCAGCATTTT
CDR3 protein: CASSAQGRAQPQHF
V gene: TRBV19
J gene: TRBJ1-5
clone size: NA
D gene: NA

CDR3 DNA: TGTGCCAGCAGTCTCACGGGAGTGGGCGGCTACACCTTC
CDR3 protein: CASSLTGVGGYTF
V gene: TRBV28
J gene: TRBJ1-2
clone size: NA
D gene: NA

CDR3 DNA: TGTGCCAGCGGCCAAAGGACCGGGGACAATCAGCCCCAGCATTTT
CDR3 protein: CASGQRTGDNQPQHF
V gene: TRBV28
J gene: TRBJ1-5
clone size: NA
D gene: NA

CDR3 DNA: TGCGCCAGCAGCCAAGATCTTTTAGGCGGGATGGTCGGTCTTTCCTACGAGCAGTACTTC
CDR3 protein: CASSQDLLGGMVGLSYEQYF
V gene: TRBV4-3
J gene: TRBJ2-7
clone size: NA
D gene: NA

CDR3 DNA: TGTGCCAGCAGCCAAGATTGGACTAGCGGGAGGGGGACCCAGTACTTC
CDR3 protein: CASSQDWTSGRGTQYF
V gene: TRBV3-1/TRBV3-2
J gene: TRBJ2-5
clone size: NA
D gene: TRBD2

CDR3 DNA: TGTGCCAGCAGCTCAACCCGCAGGGGGGTCAAACCGAACACCGGGGAGCTGTTTTTT
CDR3 protein: CASSSTRRGVKPNTGELFF
V gene: TRBV7-8
J gene: TRBJ2-2
clone size: NA
D gene: NA

CDR3 DNA: TGTGCCAGCAGCCATGGGACAGGCAACTATGGCTACACCTTC
CDR3 protein: CASSHGTGNYGYTF
V gene: TRBV14
J gene: TRBJ1-2
clone size: once
D gene: TRBD1

CDR3 DNA: TGTGCCAGCAGCAGACAGACAGGGGCTGCTAACTATGGCTACACCTTC
CDR3 protein: CASSRQTGAANYGYTF
V gene: TRBV7-2
J gene: TRBJ1-2
clone size: NA
D gene: TRBD1

CDR3 DNA: TGCGCCAGCAGCTTGGCCGGGACAGGGATTGAAAAACTGCTTTTT
CDR3 protein: CASSLAGTGIEKLLF
V gene: TRBV5-1
J gene: TRBJ1-4
clone size: once
D gene: TRBD1

CDR3 DNA: TGTGCCAGCAGCCCGATAGCGGGAGTGGTCGGAGATACGCAGTATTTT
CDR3 protein: CASSPIAGVVGDTQYF
V gene: TRBV7-2
J gene: TRBJ2-3
clone size: NA
D gene: TRBD2

CDR3 DNA: TGTGCCAGCAGCCTACTACCGGGACAGGGGGTTAATTCACCCCTCCACTTT
CDR3 protein: CASSLLPGQGVNSPLHF
V gene: TRBV11-2
J gene: TRBJ1-6
clone size: NA
D gene: TRBD1

CDR3 DNA: TGTGCCTCTAGCGGGAGAAGTCGGACCGGGGAGCTGTTTTTT
CDR3 protein: CASSGRSRTGELFF
V gene: TRBV30
J gene: TRBJ2-2
clone size: NA
D gene: TRBD2

CDR3 DNA: TGTGCCAGCGGGAGCTACGAGCAGTACTTC
CDR3 protein: CASGSYEQYF
V gene: TRBV5-8
J gene: TRBJ2-7
clone size: NA
D gene: NA

CDR3 DNA: TGTGCCAGCAGACGACTAGCGGGAGTCCAGTTCTTC
CDR3 protein: CASRRLAGVQFF
V gene: TRBV6-5
J gene: TRBJ2-1
clone size: NA
D gene: TRBD2

CDR3 DNA: TGCGCCAGCAGCTTTATCGCGGGAGGGATGCAATACAATGAGCAGTTCTTC
CDR3 protein: CASSFIAGGMQYNEQFF
V gene: TRBV5-1
J gene: TRBJ2-1
clone size: once
D gene: TRBD2

CDR3 DNA: TGTGCCACCAGCTGCCAAGGAGCGGGAGTTGGCTACAATGAGCAGTTCTTC
CDR3 protein: CATSCQGAGVGYNEQFF
V gene: TRBV15
J gene: TRBJ2-1
clone size: NA
D gene: TRBD2

CDR3 DNA: TGTGCCAGCAGCCAACCTCCGGCCCCAGGGGTCCTTTTT
CDR3 protein: CASSQPPAPGVLF
V gene: TRBV7-8
J gene: TRBJ2-3
clone size: once
D gene: NA

CDR3 DNA: TGTGCCAGCAGCGTTGGGGGGGCTAGCAATCAGCCCCAGCATTTT
CDR3 protein: CASSVGGASNQPQHF
V gene: TRBV9
J gene: TRBJ1-5
clone size: NA
D gene: NA

CDR3 DNA: TGTGCCAGCAGCTACGACGAGGGTACGCAGTATTTT
CDR3 protein: CASSYDEGTQYF
V gene: TRBV7-8
J gene: TRBJ2-3
clone size: NA
D gene: NA

CDR3 DNA: TGCGCCAGCAGCCAAGGACTAGCGGACTACAATGAGCAGTTCTTC
CDR3 protein: CASSQGLADYNEQFF
V gene: TRBV4-3
J gene: TRBJ2-1
clone size: NA
D gene: TRBD2

CDR3 DNA: TGTGCCAGCAGTATCGGGACAGGGACCTATAGCAATCAGCCCCAGCATTTT
CDR3 protein: CASSIGTGTYSNQPQHF
V gene: TRBV6-2/TRBV6-3
J gene: TRBJ1-5
clone size: NA
D gene: TRBD1

CDR3 DNA: TGTGCCAGCAACATACAGGGGGCAGGTGAAAAACTGCTTTTT
CDR3 protein: CASNIQGAGEKLLF
V gene: TRBV5-4
J gene: TRBJ1-4
clone size: NA
D gene: TRBD1

CDR3 DNA: TGCGCCAGCAGCCTGGGGCGGGAAATCAATCAGCCCCAGCATTTT
CDR3 protein: CASSLGREINQPQHF
V gene: TRBV4-1
J gene: TRBJ1-5
clone size: NA
D gene: NA

CDR3 DNA: TGTGCCAGCAGCTGGATACTAGCGCTTCAAGAGACCCAGTACTTC
CDR3 protein: CASSWILALQETQYF
V gene: TRBV7-2
J gene: TRBJ2-5
clone size: NA
D gene: TRBD2

CDR3 DNA: TGTGCCAGTAGTTCAACTGTCAACTCTGGAAACACCATATATTTT
CDR3 protein: CASSSTVNSGNTIYF
V gene: TRBV19
J gene: TRBJ1-3
clone size: NA
D gene: NA

CDR3 DNA: TGCGCCAGCAGCTTGGCGGGAAACTACGAGCAGTACTTC
CDR3 protein: CASSLAGNYEQYF
V gene: TRBV5-1
J gene: TRBJ2-7
clone size: NA
D gene: NA

CDR3 DNA: TGCGCCAGCAGCTTATCGCAAGAGACCCAGTACTTC
CDR3 protein: CASSLSQETQYF
V gene: TRBV5-1
J gene: TRBJ2-5
clone size: NA
D gene: NA

CDR3 DNA: TGTGCCAGCAGCTCCAGGGGGACGGGGGGCTACACCTTC
CDR3 protein: CASSSRGTGGYTF
V gene: TRBV7-2
J gene: TRBJ1-2
clone size: NA
D gene: TRBD1

CDR3 DNA: TGCGCCAGCAGCTTGTCTGCGGGGGGCCCCACTGAAGCTTTCTTT
CDR3 protein: CASSLSAGGPTEAFF
V gene: TRBV5-1
J gene: TRBJ1-1
clone size: NA
D gene: NA

CDR3 DNA: TGTGCCAGCAGCTTAGGAACAGGGCAAGAAGCCTACGAGCAGTACTTC
CDR3 protein: CASSLGTGQEAYEQYF
V gene: TRBV13
J gene: TRBJ2-7
clone size: NA
D gene: NA

CDR3 DNA: TGTGCCAGCAGCCCGACAGGGTTAGGGCAGTACTTC
CDR3 protein: CASSPTGLGQYF
V gene: TRBV6-2/TRBV6-3
J gene: TRBJ2-7
clone size: NA
D gene: TRBD1

CDR3 DNA: TGTGCCACCCAATCGGATAGCGCCACGAACACTGAAGCTTTCTTT
CDR3 protein: CATQSDSATNTEAFF
V gene: TRBV2
J gene: TRBJ1-1
clone size: NA
D gene: NA

CDR3 DNA: TGTGCCAGCAGCCTCAGGGGACCAATGAACACTGAAGCTTTCTTT
CDR3 protein: CASSLRGPMNTEAFF
V gene: TRBV7-2
J gene: TRBJ1-1
clone size: once
D gene: NA

CDR3 DNA: TGTGCCAGCTCACCACGCACTAGCGTGACCTACGAGCAGTACTTC
CDR3 protein: CASSPRTSVTYEQYF
V gene: TRBV18
J gene: TRBJ2-7
clone size: NA
D gene: TRBD2

CDR3 DNA: TGTGCCAGCAGCTCCACACTAGCGGGAAGCCCGAACACCGGGGAGCTGTTTTTT
CDR3 protein: CASSSTLAGSPNTGELFF
V gene: TRBV13
J gene: TRBJ2-2
clone size: NA
D gene: TRBD2

CDR3 DNA: TGTGCCAGCAGTCCAACGGACAGGACTAGCACAGATACGCAGTATTTT
CDR3 protein: CASSPTDRTSTDTQYF
V gene: TRBV28
J gene: TRBJ2-3
clone size: NA
D gene: TRBD1

CDR3 DNA: TGCGCCAGCAGCGCCTTCGAGGGCTCCTACAATGAGCAGTTCTTC
CDR3 protein: CASSAFEGSYNEQFF
V gene: TRBV5-1
J gene: TRBJ2-1
clone size: NA
D gene: NA

CDR3 DNA: TGTGCCAGTAGTACGAACCGGGACAGTAGGGCTTTCTTT
CDR3 protein: CASSTNRDSRAFF
V gene: TRBV19
J gene: TRBJ1-1
clone size: NA
D gene: TRBD1

CDR3 DNA: TGTGCCAGCAGTCTGCCCAGGAGGACTAGCGGGATAAACTACGAGCAGTACTTC
CDR3 protein: CASSLPRRTSGINYEQYF
V gene: TRBV6-2/TRBV6-3
J gene: TRBJ2-7
clone size: NA
D gene: TRBD2

CDR3 DNA: TGTGCCAGCCGACATTACAGGGTCACGACCTACGAGCAGTACTTC
CDR3 protein: CASRHYRVTTYEQYF
V gene: TRBV28
J gene: TRBJ2-7
clone size: NA
D gene: NA

CDR3 DNA: TGCGCCAGCAGCTTGACCTCGACAGGGGGCGGCGACTTC
CDR3 protein: CASSLTSTGGGDF
V gene: TRBV5-1
J gene: TRBJ2-5
clone size: NA
D gene: TRBD1

CDR3 DNA: TGTGCCAGCAGTTTATATCAGGGGGCGCCAAAAAACATTCAGTACTTC
CDR3 protein: CASSLYQGAPKNIQYF
V gene: TRBV28
J gene: TRBJ2-4
clone size: NA
D gene: TRBD1

CDR3 DNA: TGTGCCATCAGTGAGTCAGGCGGGATTCAGCCCCAGCATTTT
CDR3 protein: CAISESGGIQPQHF
V gene: TRBV10-3
J gene: TRBJ1-5
clone size: NA
D gene: NA

CDR3 DNA: TGCAGTGCTAGTCGAAGGGGTCGGTCCACGGCACCCCTCCACTTT
CDR3 protein: CSASRRGRSTAPLHF
V gene: TRBV20-1
J gene: TRBJ1-6
clone size: NA
D gene: NA

CDR3 DNA: TGCGCCAGCAGCCAAACGGTCAGCGGCACAGATACGCAGTATTTT
CDR3 protein: CASSQTVSGTDTQYF
V gene: TRBV4-3
J gene: TRBJ2-3
clone size: few
D gene: NA

CDR3 DNA: TGTGCCACCAGCAGAGAGACTAGCGGCTCCTACGAGCAGTACTTC
CDR3 protein: CATSRETSGSYEQYF
V gene: TRBV15
J gene: TRBJ2-7
clone size: NA
D gene: TRBD2

CDR3 DNA: TGTGCCAGCAGCCAGAGGGGGCCCAAAAACATTCAGTACTTC
CDR3 protein: CASSQRGPKNIQYF
V gene: TRBV14
J gene: TRBJ2-4
clone size: few
D gene: TRBD1

CDR3 DNA: TGTGCCAGCTCACCTCCAACCCTGACAGGGAAGGGAGACACCATATATTTT
CDR3 protein: CASSPPTLTGKGDTIYF
V gene: TRBV18
J gene: TRBJ1-3
clone size: NA
D gene: TRBD1

CDR3 DNA: TGTGCCACCAGTGACCCACAGAGTCAGCTGAACACCGGGGAGCTGTTTTTT
CDR3 protein: CATSDPQSQLNTGELFF
V gene: TRBV24-1
J gene: TRBJ2-2
clone size: NA
D gene: NA

CDR3 DNA: TGCGCCAGCAGCCACCTTCCTGGGGACGGGGGACGCCACTACGAGCAGTACTTC
CDR3 protein: CASSHLPGDGGRHYEQYF
V gene: TRBV4-3
J gene: TRBJ2-7
clone size: NA
D gene: NA

CDR3 DNA: TGCAGCGTGGGGAGGCTAACTTCCTACAATGAGCAGTTCTTC
CDR3 protein: CSVGRLTSYNEQFF
V gene: TRBV29-1
J gene: TRBJ2-1
clone size: once
D gene: NA